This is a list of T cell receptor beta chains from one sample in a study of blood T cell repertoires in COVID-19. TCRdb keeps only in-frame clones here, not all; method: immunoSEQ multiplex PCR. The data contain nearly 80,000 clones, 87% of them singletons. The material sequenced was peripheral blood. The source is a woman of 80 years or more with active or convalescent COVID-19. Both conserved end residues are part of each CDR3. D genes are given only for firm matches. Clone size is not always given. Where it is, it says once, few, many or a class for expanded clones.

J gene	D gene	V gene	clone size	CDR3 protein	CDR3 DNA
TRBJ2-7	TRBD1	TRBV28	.	CASSDRGQINHEQYF	TGTGCCAGCAGCGACAGGGGCCAGATAAACCACGAGCAGTACTTC
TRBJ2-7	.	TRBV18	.	CASSPIQGGEQYF	TGTGCCAGCTCACCAATTCAAGGGGGCGAGCAGTACTTC
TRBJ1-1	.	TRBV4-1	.	CASSQVGVGASEAFF	TGCGCCAGCAGCCAAGTTGGGGTAGGGGCATCTGAAGCTTTCTTT
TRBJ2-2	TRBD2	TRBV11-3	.	CASSLTLAGGPRTGELFF	TGTGCCAGCAGCTTGACCTTAGCGGGGGGGCCTCGGACCGGGGAGCTGTTTTTT
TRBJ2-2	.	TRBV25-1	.	CASSEHAGWNTGELFF	TGTGCCAGCAGTGAACACGCAGGGTGGAACACCGGGGAGCTGTTTTTT
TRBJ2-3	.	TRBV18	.	CASSPPTGDTQYF	TGTGCCAGCTCACCACCGACGGGAGATACGCAGTATTTT
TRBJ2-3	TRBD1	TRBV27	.	CASSSTGTATDTQYF	TGTGCCAGCAGTTCCACCGGGACAGCAACAGATACACAGTATTTT
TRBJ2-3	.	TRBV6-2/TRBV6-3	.	CASSFPGADTQYF	TGTGCCAGCAGTTTTCCAGGGGCAGATACGCAGTATTTT
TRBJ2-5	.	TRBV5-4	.	CASSKGQSETQYF	TGTGCCAGCAGCAAGGGACAATCGGAGACCCAGTACTTC
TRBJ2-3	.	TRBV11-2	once	CASGEAGTDTQYF	TGTGCCAGCGGAGAAGCTGGCACAGATACGCAGTATTTT
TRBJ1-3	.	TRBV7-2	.	CASSLDRASGNTIYF	TGTGCCAGCAGCTTAGACAGGGCTAGTGGAAACACCATATATTTT
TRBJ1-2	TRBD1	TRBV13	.	CASSLPAGTGGVRGYTF	TGTGCCAGCAGCTTACCCGCGGGGACAGGGGGCGTCCGGGGCTACACCTTC
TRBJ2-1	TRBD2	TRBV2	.	CASSGSGGAYNEQFF	TGTGCCAGCAGTGGTAGCGGGGGGGCTTACAATGAGCAGTTCTTC
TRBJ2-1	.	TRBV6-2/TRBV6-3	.	CASSRRNNEQFF	TGTGCCAGCAGTCGCAGGAACAATGAGCAGTTCTTC
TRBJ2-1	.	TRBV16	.	CASSQSPSKRTVNEQFF	TGTGCCAGCAGCCAATCCCCTTCGAAGCGGACTGTCAATGAGCAGTTCTTC
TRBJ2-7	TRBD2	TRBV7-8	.	CASSLRGTSGVSYEQYF	TGTGCCAGCAGCTTAAGGGGGACTAGCGGGGTTTCCTACGAGCAGTACTTC
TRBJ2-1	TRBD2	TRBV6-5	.	CASSYSGLAGVNEQFF	TGTGCCAGCAGTTACTCCGGACTAGCGGGGGTCAATGAGCAGTTCTTC
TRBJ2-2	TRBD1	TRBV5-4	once	CAGGTGLSVPGELFF	TGTGCCGGGGGGACAGGGCTAAGTGTGCCCGGGGAGCTGTTTTTT
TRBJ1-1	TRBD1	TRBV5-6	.	CASSLEGRGSTEAFF	TGTGCCAGCAGCTTGGAGGGCAGGGGGTCCACTGAAGCTTTCTTT
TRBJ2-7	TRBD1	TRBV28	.	CASSPFGTGSYEQYF	TGTGCCAGCAGTCCCTTTGGGACAGGGTCCTACGAGCAGTACTTC
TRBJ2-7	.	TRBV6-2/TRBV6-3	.	CASSYGGSAYEQYF	TGTGCCAGCAGTTACGGGGGCTCGGCCTACGAGCAGTACTTC
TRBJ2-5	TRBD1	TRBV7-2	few	CASSYLGQGAETQYF	TGTGCCAGCAGCTACCTGGGACAGGGTGCGGAGACCCAGTACTTC
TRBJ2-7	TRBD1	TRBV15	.	CATSRRTGDHEQYF	TGTGCCACCAGCAGACGAACAGGGGACCACGAGCAGTACTTC
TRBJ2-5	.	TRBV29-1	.	CSVEFLAVSQETQYF	TGCAGCGTTGAGTTCCTAGCAGTTAGTCAAGAGACCCAGTACTTC
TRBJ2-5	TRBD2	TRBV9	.	CASSVGVASGGYETQYF	TGTGCCAGCAGCGTAGGAGTTGCTAGCGGGGGTTATGAGACCCAGTACTTC
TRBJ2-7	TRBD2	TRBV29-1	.	CSVTGLAGVWEQYF	TGCAGCGTGACGGGACTAGCAGGCGTTTGGGAGCAGTACTTC
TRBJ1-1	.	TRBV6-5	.	CASSYSVQGNTEAFF	TGTGCCAGCAGTTACTCTGTACAGGGGAACACTGAAGCTTTCTTT